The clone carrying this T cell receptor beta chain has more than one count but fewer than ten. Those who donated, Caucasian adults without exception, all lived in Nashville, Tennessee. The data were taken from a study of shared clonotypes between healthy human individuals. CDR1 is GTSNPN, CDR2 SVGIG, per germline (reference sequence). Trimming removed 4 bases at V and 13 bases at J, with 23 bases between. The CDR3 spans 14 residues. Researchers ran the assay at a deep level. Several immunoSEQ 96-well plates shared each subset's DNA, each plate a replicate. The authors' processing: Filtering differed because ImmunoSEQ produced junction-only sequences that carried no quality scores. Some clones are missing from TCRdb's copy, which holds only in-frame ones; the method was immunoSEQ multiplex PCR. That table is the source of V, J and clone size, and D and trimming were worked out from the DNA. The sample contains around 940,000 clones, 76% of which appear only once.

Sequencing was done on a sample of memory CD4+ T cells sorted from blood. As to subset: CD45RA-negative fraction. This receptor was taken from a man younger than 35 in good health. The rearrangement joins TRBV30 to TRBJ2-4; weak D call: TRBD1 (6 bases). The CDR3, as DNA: TGTGCCTGGACTCTGGACGGGACATGGGATAGACAGTACTTC. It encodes CAWTLDGTWDRQYF.